A single T cell receptor beta chain is shown here with its context. The entry originates in a study of blood T cell repertoires in COVID-19. About the research overall: T cells, B-cell-depleted T cells, or PBMCs provided the cDNA or gDNA that served as material.

Cohorts were based on clinical histories the participants reported. Original data processing: Amplification with reference gene primers provided the estimates of nucleated cell counts. Assay used: immunoSEQ multiplex PCR; TCRdb lists only in-frame clones, some missing. V, J and clone size were drawn from that table, and D and trimming were deduced from the DNA. This repertoire shows some 400,000 clones, roughly 86% found once; its top ten account for about 1.5%. This CDR3 region has 15 residues. Germline lookup yields CDR1 LNHDA and CDR2 SQIVND (reference sequence). V lost 5 bases to trimming and J lost 4 bases; unmatched junction nucleotides: 5.

The TCR sequence derives from a man aged 25 to 45 who had recovered from COVID-19. The source material was PBMCs or T cells enriched from blood (not recorded which). This chain connects TRBV19 to TRBJ1-1, with 12 bases identical to TRBD1. Here the CDR3 reads CASSPGTGGLTEAFF. The CDR3 nucleotides are TGTGCCAGTAGTCCCGGGACAGGGGGCCTCACTGAAGCTTTCTTT. Full variable domain (rest looked up from reference TRBV19 and TRBJ1-1): DGGITQSPKYLFRKEGQNVTLSCEQNLNHDAMYWYRQDPGQGLRLIYYSQIVNDFQKGDIAEGYSVSREKKESFPLTVTSAQKNPTAFYLCASSPGTGGLTEAFFGQGTRLTVV.